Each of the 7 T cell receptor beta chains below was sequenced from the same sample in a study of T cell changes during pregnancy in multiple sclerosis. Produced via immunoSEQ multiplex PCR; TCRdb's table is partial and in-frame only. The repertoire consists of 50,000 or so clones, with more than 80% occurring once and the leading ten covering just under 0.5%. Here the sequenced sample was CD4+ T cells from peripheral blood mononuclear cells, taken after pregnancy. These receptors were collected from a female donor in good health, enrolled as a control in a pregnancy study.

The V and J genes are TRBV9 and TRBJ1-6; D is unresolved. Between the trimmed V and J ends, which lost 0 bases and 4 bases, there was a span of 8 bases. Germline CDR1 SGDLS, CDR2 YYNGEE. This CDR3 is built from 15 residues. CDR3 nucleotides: TGTGCCAGCAGCGTAGACAGAGGGTATAATTCACCCCTCCACTTT. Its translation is CASSVDRGYNSPLHF.

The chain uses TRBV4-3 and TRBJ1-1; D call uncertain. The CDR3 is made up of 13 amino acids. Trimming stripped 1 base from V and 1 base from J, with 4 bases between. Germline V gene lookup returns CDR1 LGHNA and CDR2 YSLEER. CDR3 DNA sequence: TGCGCCAGCAGCCAAGGCAGGAACACTGAAGCTTTCTTT. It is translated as CASSQGRNTEAFF.

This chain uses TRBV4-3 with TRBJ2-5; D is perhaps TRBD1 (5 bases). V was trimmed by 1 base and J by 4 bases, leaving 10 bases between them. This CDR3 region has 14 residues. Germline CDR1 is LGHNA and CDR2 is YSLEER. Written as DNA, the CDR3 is TGCGCCAGCAGCCAAGGGACACGTTTAGAGACCCAGTACTTC. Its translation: CASSQGTRLETQYF.

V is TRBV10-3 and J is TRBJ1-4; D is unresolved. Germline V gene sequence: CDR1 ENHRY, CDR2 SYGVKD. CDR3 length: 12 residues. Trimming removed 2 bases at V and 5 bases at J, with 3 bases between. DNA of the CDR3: TGTGCCATCAGTGAGGAGAATGAAAAACTGTTTTTT. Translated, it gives CAISEENEKLFF.

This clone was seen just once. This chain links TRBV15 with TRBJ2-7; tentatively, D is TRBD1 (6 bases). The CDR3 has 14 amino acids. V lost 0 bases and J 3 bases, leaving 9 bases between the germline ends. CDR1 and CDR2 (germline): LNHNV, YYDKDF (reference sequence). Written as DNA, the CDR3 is TGTGCCACCAGCAGAGATCAGGGGAACTACGAGCAGTACTTC. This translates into CATSRDQGNYEQYF.

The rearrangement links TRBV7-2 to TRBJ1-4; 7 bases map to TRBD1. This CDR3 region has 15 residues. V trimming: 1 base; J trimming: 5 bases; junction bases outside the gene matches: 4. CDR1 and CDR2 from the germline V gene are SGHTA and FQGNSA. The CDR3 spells CASSLVSRGNEKLFF. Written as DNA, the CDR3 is TGTGCCAGCAGCTTAGTGTCCAGGGGGAATGAAAAACTGTTTTTT.

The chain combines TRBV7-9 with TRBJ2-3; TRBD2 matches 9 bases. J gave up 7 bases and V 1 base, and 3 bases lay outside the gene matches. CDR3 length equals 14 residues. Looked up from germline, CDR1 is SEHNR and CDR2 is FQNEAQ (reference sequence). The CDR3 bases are TGTGCCAGCAGCTTAGGCGGGGGGGGGAATACGCAGTATTTT. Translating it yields CASSLGGGGNTQYF. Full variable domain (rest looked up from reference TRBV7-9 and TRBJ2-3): DTGVSQNPRHKITKRGQNVTFRCDPISEHNRLYWYRQTLGQGPEFLTYFQNEAQLEKSRLLSDRFSAERPKGSFSTLEIQRTEQGDSAMYLCASSLGGGGNTQYFGPGTRLTVL.